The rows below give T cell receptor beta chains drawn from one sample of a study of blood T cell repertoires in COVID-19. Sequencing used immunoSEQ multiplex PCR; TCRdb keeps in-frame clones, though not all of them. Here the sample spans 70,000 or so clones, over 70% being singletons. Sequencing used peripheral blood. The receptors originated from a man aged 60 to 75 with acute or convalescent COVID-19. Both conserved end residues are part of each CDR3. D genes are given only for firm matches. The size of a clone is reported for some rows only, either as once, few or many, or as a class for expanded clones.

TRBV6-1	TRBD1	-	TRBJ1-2	TGTGCCAGCAGTGAAAGGAAGGGACAGAAAGATGGCTACACCTTC	CASSERKGQKDGYTF
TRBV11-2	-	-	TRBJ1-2	TGTGCCAGCAGCTTAGGAACAGGTGGATCAGATGGCTACACCTTC	CASSLGTGGSDGYTF
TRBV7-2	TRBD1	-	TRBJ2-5	TGTGCCAGCAGCTCTCGGACAGGGAGCATTGGGGAGACCCAGTACTTC	CASSSRTGSIGETQYF
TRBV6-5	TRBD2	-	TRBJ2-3	TGTGCCAGCAGTCGGGGGGGGCGCACAGATACGCAGTATTTT	CASSRGGRTDTQYF
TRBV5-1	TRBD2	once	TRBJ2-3	TGCGCCAGCAGCTTGGGTGGCGGGGGGGCCAGAGATACGCAGTATTTT	CASSLGGGGARDTQYF
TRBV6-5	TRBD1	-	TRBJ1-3	TGTGCCAGCAGTTTTGGACAGGGCGACTCTGGAAACACCATATATTTT	CASSFGQGDSGNTIYF
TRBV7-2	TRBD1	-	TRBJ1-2	TGTGCCAGCAGCTTAGTCACCCTGACAGGGACTAACTATGGCTACACCTTC	CASSLVTLTGTNYGYTF
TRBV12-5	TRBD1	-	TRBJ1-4	TGTGCTAGCGCACCGGGACAGGGAGTTCCCACTAATGAAAAACTGTTTTTT	CASAPGQGVPTNEKLFF
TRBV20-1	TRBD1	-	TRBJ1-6	TGCAGTGCTAGTCCGGGACAGGGAAGTTCACCCCTCCACTTT	CSASPGQGSSPLHF
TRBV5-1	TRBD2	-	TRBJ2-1	TGCGCCAGCAGCTTTTTGGCGGGGGTCTACAATGAGCAGTTCTTC	CASSFLAGVYNEQFF
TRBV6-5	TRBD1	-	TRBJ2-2	TGTGCCAGCAGTTACTCGATGGGACAGCACACCGGGGAGCTGTTTTTT	CASSYSMGQHTGELFF
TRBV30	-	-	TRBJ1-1	TGTGCCTGGAGTGCAGGGCACACTGAAGCTTTCTTT	CAWSAGHTEAFF
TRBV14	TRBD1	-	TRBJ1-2	TGTGCCAGCAGCCCTTCCGGGACAGTAGCTAACTATGGCTACACCTTC	CASSPSGTVANYGYTF
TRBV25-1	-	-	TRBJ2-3	TGTGCCAGCAGTGAACTGACAGGTCCGCAGTATTTT	CASSELTGPQYF
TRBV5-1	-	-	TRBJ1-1	TGCGCCAGCAGCTACCAGGGGTCACCAAGCTTGAACACTGAAGCTTTCTTT	CASSYQGSPSLNTEAFF
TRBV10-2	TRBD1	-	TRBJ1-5	TGCGCCAGCAGCCTGACAGGGAACAATCAGCCCCAGCATTTT	CASSLTGNNQPQHF
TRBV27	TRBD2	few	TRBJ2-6	TGTGCCAGCAGTTCACATCGACTAGCGGGGGGCCCTTGGGGGGCCAACGTCCTGACTTTC	CASSSHRLAGGPWGANVLTF
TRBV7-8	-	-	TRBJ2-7	TGTGCCAGCAGCTTGGCCGCTCTCTCCTACGAGCAGTACTTC	CASSLAALSYEQYF
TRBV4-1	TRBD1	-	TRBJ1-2	TGCGCCAGCAGCCAACCGGGACAGGGGTATGGGGGCTACACCTTC	CASSQPGQGYGGYTF
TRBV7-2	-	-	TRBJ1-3	TGTGCCAGCAGTAAAATCAGATCTGGAAACACCATATATTTT	CASSKIRSGNTIYF
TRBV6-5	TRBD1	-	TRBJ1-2	TGTGCCAGCAGTTACTCAGCCACAGGGGACGGCTACACCTTC	CASSYSATGDGYTF
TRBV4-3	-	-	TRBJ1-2	TGCGCCAGCAGCCAAGAGTCGGGGGATGGCTACACCTTC	CASSQESGDGYTF
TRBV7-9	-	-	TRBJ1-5	TGTGCCAGCAGCTTGGGAGCTAACAGAAATCAGCCCCAGCATTTT	CASSLGANRNQPQHF
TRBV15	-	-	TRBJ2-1	TGTGCCACCAGCGGACAGATTCTCAATGAGCAGTTCTTC	CATSGQILNEQFF
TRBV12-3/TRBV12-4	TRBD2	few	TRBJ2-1	TGTGCCACACGGACTAGCGGCAATGAGCAGTTCTTC	CATRTSGNEQFF
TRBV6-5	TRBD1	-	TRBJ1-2	TGTGCCAGCAAGAGAGGGGGACAGGGGGCGTATGGCTACACCTTC	CASKRGGQGAYGYTF
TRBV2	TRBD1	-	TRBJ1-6	TGTGCCAGCGGACAGGGGGGTACGTTTGGTTCACCCCTCCACTTT	CASGQGGTFGSPLHF
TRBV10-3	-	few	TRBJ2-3	TGTGCCATCAGGGCAGGCACAGATACGCAGTATTTT	CAIRAGTDTQYF
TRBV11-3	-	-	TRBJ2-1	TGTGCCAGCAGCTTAGGCGGGATTTCCTACAATGAGCAGTTCTTC	CASSLGGISYNEQFF
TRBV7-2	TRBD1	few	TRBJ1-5	TGTGCCAGCAGCCAACAGACAGGGACCAATCAGCCCCAGCATTTT	CASSQQTGTNQPQHF
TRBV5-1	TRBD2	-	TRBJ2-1	TGCGCCAGCAGCTTCGCGACGGGGGGGCCGGTTGAGCAGTTCTTC	CASSFATGGPVEQFF
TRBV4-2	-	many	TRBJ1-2	TGTGCCAGCAGCCAAGAGGGGGGGCTGATTGGCTACACCTTC	CASSQEGGLIGYTF
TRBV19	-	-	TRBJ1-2	TGTGCCAGTAGTGCTCAGGGGACTAACTATGGCTACACCTTC	CASSAQGTNYGYTF
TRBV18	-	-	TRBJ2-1	TGTGCCAGCTCACCAACAACCCGGGATGAGCAGTTCTTC	CASSPTTRDEQFF
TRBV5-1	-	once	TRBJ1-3	TGCGCCAGCAGCTTGGGGACAGCTGGAAACACCATATATTTT	CASSLGTAGNTIYF
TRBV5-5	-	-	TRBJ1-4	TGTGCCAGCAGCCTCGGGGGGTTGAGTGAAAAACTGTTTTTT	CASSLGGLSEKLFF
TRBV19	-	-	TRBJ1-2	TGTGCCAGTAGTATACCAACGGGAAGGGTCTATGGCTACACCTTC	CASSIPTGRVYGYTF
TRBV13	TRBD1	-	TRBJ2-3	TGTGCCAGCAGAGACAGGGCCCGGACAGATACGCAGTATTTT	CASRDRARTDTQYF
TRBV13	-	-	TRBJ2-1	TGTGCCAGCAGCCCGTGGGACATAAACAATGAGCAGTTCTTC	CASSPWDINNEQFF
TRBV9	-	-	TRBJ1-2	TGTGCCAGCAGCGTCGGGGGAGCTTTGGGGTCTAACTATGGCTACACCTTC	CASSVGGALGSNYGYTF
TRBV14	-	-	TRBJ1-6	TGTGCCAGCAGCCAAGACTTCCGTCATTCACCCCTCCACTTT	CASSQDFRHSPLHF
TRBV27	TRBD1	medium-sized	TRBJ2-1	TGTGCCAGCAGTATGACAGGGGGCTCAATTAGCTCCTACAATGAGCAGTTCTTC	CASSMTGGSISSYNEQFF
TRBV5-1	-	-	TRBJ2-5	TGCGCCAGCAGCTTGGGGACAGCGGCGGAGACCCAGTACTTC	CASSLGTAAETQYF
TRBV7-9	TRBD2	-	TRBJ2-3	TGTGCCAGCAGCGATCCGGGACTAGCGGGGGGAAGCACAGATACGCAGTATTTT	CASSDPGLAGGSTDTQYF